This section outlines one TCR beta chain sequence together with its context. Symptom resolution, clearance, or two negative PCRs marked the recovered donors of Cohort 3. These data originate in a study of blood T cell repertoires in COVID-19. Study summary: T cells, B-cell-depleted T cells, or PBMCs provided the cDNA or gDNA that served as material.

CDR3 length equals 17 residues. The V segment lost 4 bases and the J segment 5 bases; nucleotides outside the gene matches: 11. The germline gives CDR1 SEHNR, CDR2 FQNEAQ (reference sequence). Sequenced by immunoSEQ multiplex PCR; TCRdb stores in-frame clones only, minus some. The profile shows roughly 320,000 clones, 65% to 90% of them singletons. The chain is built from TRBV7-9 and TRBJ2-2, with 9 bases that match TRBD2. The clonotype comes from a man between 25 and 39 years old who had recovered from COVID-19. Sample: PBMCs or T cells enriched from blood (not recorded which). Here the CDR3 DNA reads TGTGCCAGCAGCTCGCCTGGACTAGCGATGATGACCGGGGAGCTGTTTTTT. It yields the protein CASSSPGLAMMTGELFF.